These 18 T cell receptor beta chains came from one sample sequenced in a study of blood T cell repertoires in COVID-19. Assay used: immunoSEQ multiplex PCR; TCRdb lists only in-frame clones, some missing. This sample yields about 190,000 clones, of which around 90% are seen a single time; 0.55% to 0.8% belongs to the top ten. The sequenced material came from peripheral blood. Receptors were obtained from a man in his fifties with acute or convalescent COVID-19.

In the case of this clone: At one end, the junction sequence differs from germline, possibly due to a read error. The chain combines TRBV6-1 with TRBJ2-3; TRBD2 is a possible D gene (6 bases). This CDR3 contains 16 residues. Germline values: CDR1 MNHNS, CDR2 SASEGT. CDR3 region: CASREVPGGLGDTQYF. For the CDR3, the DNA is TGTGCCAGCAGGGAAGTACCCGGGGGACTGGGAGATACGCAGTATTTT.

The chain has TRBV28 and TRBJ1-5, with D possibly being TRBD1 (5 bases). The germline V and J ends were trimmed by 5 bases and 7 bases, with 15 bases remaining between them. The CDR3 is made up of 14 amino acids. Germline CDR1 is MDHEN and CDR2 is SYDVKM. In DNA form, the CDR3 reads TGTGCCAGCAGTCCGGACATGCCTTACCAGCCCCAGCATTTT. Translating it yields CASSPDMPYQPQHF.

Of note for this clone: A much larger clone lies a single base off, so this may be a read error. The V call is TRBV28, the J call TRBJ1-1, with D possibly being TRBD1 (6 bases). CDR3 length: 12 amino acids. Trimming pared 5 bases from V and 4 bases from J, leaving 8 bases between. Germline values: CDR1 MDHEN, CDR2 SYDVKM. As DNA, the CDR3 is TGTGCCAGCAGTCGAGGGGGCACTGAAGCTTTCTTT. Its protein is CASSRGGTEAFF.

The gene calls are TRBV2 and TRBJ2-7, with a tentative D call TRBD1 (5 bases). This CDR3 region has 11 residues. Germline loops: CDR1 SNHLY, CDR2 FYNNEI. V was cut by 2 bases and J by 13 bases, with 12 bases left in between. The CDR3 sequence: CASSEQLQVYV. The CDR3 nucleotides are TGTGCCAGCAGTGAACAACTACAGGTTTACGTC.

The chain links TRBV9 to TRBJ2-5, with TRBD2 as a possible D gene (7 bases). The ends were cut back, 0 bases at V and 5 bases at J, with 14 bases in the middle. The CDR3 consists of 15 residues. Per germline, CDR1 SGDLS and CDR2 YYNGEE. For the CDR3, the DNA is TGTGCCAGCAGCGTAGGGGCGGGGGCTGCGGAGACCCAGTACTTC. Translated: CASSVGAGAAETQYF.

The chain combines TRBV7-2 with TRBJ2-5; TRBD1 agrees at 7 bases. In germline, CDR1 is SGHTA, CDR2 FQGNSA. This CDR3 has 14 residues. Trimming at V came to 4 bases and at J to 2 bases, leaving 4 bases not matched to a gene. CDR3 loop: CASSWTGTQETQYF. CDR3 DNA sequence: TGTGCCAGCAGCTGGACAGGAACGCAAGAGACCCAGTACTTC.

This clone has only a few counts. This sequence joins TRBV5-1 and TRBJ2-3; TRBD2 might be the D (5 bases). CDR1 is SGHRS and CDR2 is YFSETQ in the germline V gene. Trimming cost V 4 bases and J 4 bases, with 16 bases left between them. The CDR3 loop spans 15 amino acids. DNA for the CDR3: TGCGCCAGCAGCGAGGACGTCGCGGGCTCAGATACGCAGTATTTT. It encodes CASSEDVAGSDTQYF.

This clone was seen a single time. This rearrangement joins TRBV7-8 to TRBJ2-7; D perhaps matches TRBD1 (6 bases). CDR3 length equals 13 residues. Looked up from germline, CDR1 is SGHVS and CDR2 is FQNEAQ. V lost 3 bases and J 5 bases, leaving 11 bases between the germline ends. Here the CDR3 reads CASSFRDTDEQYV. CDR3 bases: TGTGCCAGCAGCTTCCGGGACACTGACGAGCAGTACGTC.

The chain carries TRBV3-1 (or the pseudogene TRBV3-2) and TRBJ2-3; perhaps TRBD1 as D (5 bases). Trimming removed 4 bases at V and 1 base at J, with 18 bases between. The CDR3 runs 17 residues. CDR1 and CDR2 from the germline V gene are LGHDT and YNNKEL (reference sequence). The CDR3 region is CASSPTQGVIGTDTQYF. The CDR3 coding sequence is TGTGCCAGCAGCCCCACCCAAGGGGTGATAGGCACAGATACGCAGTATTTT.

The rearrangement uses TRBV7-8 and TRBJ2-3; a possible D gene is TRBD1 (5 bases). V was clipped by 4 bases and J by 2 bases, with 13 bases between them. This CDR3 contains 15 residues. Looked up from germline, CDR1 is SGHVS and CDR2 is FQNEAQ. This CDR3 is CASSWGDRTTDTQYF. CDR3 bases: TGTGCCAGCAGCTGGGGTGACAGAACCACAGATACGCAGTATTTT.

On this clone itself: The same CDR3 also results from other DNA sequences found in this sample. V is TRBV9 and J is TRBJ1-6; weak D call: TRBD1 (5 bases). The CDR3 covers 13 residues. Trimming shortened V by 4 bases and J by 8 bases, and 10 bases separated the two germline ends. Germline CDR1 SGDLS, CDR2 YYNGEE. The CDR3 DNA follows: TGTGCCAGCAGCCCGGGACTGGATTCACCCCTCCACTTT. This codes for CASSPGLDSPLHF.

The gene calls are TRBV30 and TRBJ2-5, with D possibly matching TRBD1 (6 bases). Trimming removed 1 base at V and 4 bases at J, with 13 bases between. This CDR3 region has 14 residues. In germline, CDR1 is GTSNPN, CDR2 SVGIG (reference sequence). The CDR3 DNA reads as TGTGCCTGGAGTGATCACAGGGCAGGAGAGACCCAGTACTTC. Its protein product is CAWSDHRAGETQYF.

The chain joins TRBV18 to TRBJ1-1; the D gene is possibly TRBD1 (5 bases). The V gene lost 1 base and the J gene lost 0 bases, with 9 bases spanning the gap. This CDR3 spans 15 amino acids. Germline values: CDR1 KGHSH, CDR2 LQKENI. In DNA, the CDR3 is TGTGCCAGCTCACCACGGCAGGGCGTGAACACTGAAGCTTTCTTT. As protein: CASSPRQGVNTEAFF.

The V call is TRBV7-9, the J call TRBJ1-5; D is unclear. CDR1 and CDR2 (germline): SEHNR, FQNEAQ (reference sequence). The germline V and J ends were trimmed by 7 bases and 5 bases, with 9 bases remaining between them. The CDR3 sequence is 12 residues long. DNA for the CDR3: TGTGCCAGCACCCTAAACGATCAGCCCCAGCATTTT. Translation: CASTLNDQPQHF.

V is TRBV30 and J is TRBJ2-1; D is perhaps TRBD2 (6 bases). Germline assignment: CDR1 GTSNPN and CDR2 SVGIG (reference sequence). The CDR3 loop spans 15 amino acids. V was shortened by 3 bases and J by 5 bases, with 17 bases between the two germline ends. The CDR3 loop is CAWRRRPGLNNEQFF. DNA of the CDR3: TGTGCCTGGAGGCGACGTCCGGGACTTAACAATGAGCAGTTCTTC.

The CDR3 DNA reads as TGTGCCAGCAGCTTAGCGGGTGGCAGCGACGGAAACACCATATATTTT. Encoded protein: CASSLAGGSDGNTIYF. V usage is TRBV7-9 and J usage is TRBJ1-3; D is ambiguous. This CDR3 region has 16 residues. Germline V gene sequence: CDR1 SEHNR, CDR2 FQNEAQ (reference sequence). Trimming cost V 0 bases and J 4 bases, with 13 bases left between them.

In its sample, this clone was seen once. CDR3 DNA sequence: TGTGCCAGTAGTATTAAGGGGACAGGAAGGACCTATGGCTACACCTTC. This sequence encodes CASSIKGTGRTYGYTF. V and J are TRBV19 and TRBJ1-2, with 8 nucleotides matching TRBD1. Trimming took 3 bases from V and 4 from J; bases not matched to a gene: 10. CDR1 and CDR2 from the germline V gene are LNHDA and SQIVND (reference sequence). The CDR3 length is 16 residues.

The V call is TRBV20-1, the J call TRBJ1-3; 7 bases match TRBD1. Germline CDR1 DFQATT, CDR2 SNEGSKA (reference sequence). CDR3 length: 14 residues. V trimming: 3 bases; J trimming: 2 bases; junction bases outside the gene matches: 4. CDR3 in DNA: TGCAGTGCTAGTAAAGGGACAGCTGGAAACACCATATATTTT. It is translated as CSASKGTAGNTIYF.